One and the same sample provided the 16 T cell receptor beta chains below, sequenced in a study of shared clonotypes between healthy human individuals. The protocol was immunoSEQ multiplex PCR, while the TCRdb copy is restricted to in-frame clones and leaves out a portion. The sample yields 230,000 or so clones, approximately 65% seen once. The source material was memory CD4+ T cells sorted from blood. Subset indicated: CD45RA-negative fraction. The receptor set was obtained from a young man in good health.

Many counts were recorded for this clone. This chain connects TRBV15 to TRBJ2-3, with 8 bases lining up with TRBD2. Germline assignment: CDR1 LNHNV and CDR2 YYDKDF (reference sequence). The CDR3 totals 14 residues. The junction had 4 bases not matched to a gene; V was cut back by 6 bases and J by 2 bases. The CDR3 region is CATSGGRITDTQYF. The CDR3 DNA reads TGTGCCACCAGTGGCGGGAGGATCACAGATACGCAGTATTTT.

V is TRBV30 and J is TRBJ1-1, with D maybe TRBD1 (5 bases). V was trimmed by 1 base and J by 6 bases, leaving 12 bases between them. This CDR3 is 13 amino acids long. Germline CDR1 is GTSNPN and CDR2 is SVGIG (reference sequence). Written as DNA, the CDR3 is TGTGCCTGGAGTGCCAGGGTTGAGTCTGAAGCTTTCTTT. Residues: CAWSARVESEAFF.

This chain joins TRBV9 and TRBJ2-5; D perhaps matches TRBD2 (5 bases). With 4 bases removed from V and 4 bases from J, the gap between germline ends came to 20 bases. This CDR3 region has 16 residues. Germline V lookup: CDR1 SGDLS, CDR2 YYNGEE. CDR3 in amino acids: CASSLSSRGLTETQYF. CDR3 coding DNA: TGTGCCAGCAGCCTCTCTTCTAGAGGGCTAACAGAGACCCAGTACTTC.

The V and J genes are TRBV11-1 and TRBJ1-1, with TRBD1 matching over 10 bases. The CDR3 spans 15 residues. With V trimmed by 5 bases and J by 0 bases, 3 bases remained unmatched. Germline V lookup: CDR1 SGHAT, CDR2 FQDESV (reference sequence). This CDR3 is CASSRGQGMNTEAFF. The CDR3 coding sequence is TGTGCCAGCAGCCGGGGACAGGGGATGAACACTGAAGCTTTCTTT.

The chain joins TRBV9 to TRBJ2-3, with a weak D call TRBD2 (6 bases). The CDR3 runs 16 residues. V dropped 4 bases and J dropped 2 bases, with 17 bases sitting between them. Germline V lookup: CDR1 SGDLS, CDR2 YYNGEE. CDR3 in DNA: TGTGCCAGCAGCCCTTTGTTTGGCGGGAACACAGATACGCAGTATTTT. Translation: CASSPLFGGNTDTQYF.

This chain uses TRBV7-2 with TRBJ2-1; 9 nucleotides match TRBD1. Germline CDR1 SGHTA, CDR2 FQGNSA. This CDR3 comprises 13 residues. J lost 10 bases, V lost 6 bases, and 7 bases had no gene match. CDR3 amino acids: CASSLQGAREQFF. CDR3 bases: TGTGCCAGCAGTCTACAGGGGGCAAGGGAGCAGTTCTTC.

The rearrangement joins TRBV11-2 to TRBJ1-1; D uncertain. CDR1 and CDR2 (germline): SGHAT, FQNNGV. V lost 0 bases and J lost 3, with 5 bases in between. The length of the CDR3 is 13 residues. For the CDR3, the DNA is TGTGCCAGCAGCTTAGATCCCGACACTGAAGCTTTCTTT. Translation: CASSLDPDTEAFF.

This clone occurred a few times. The V and J genes are TRBV5-1 and TRBJ2-1; tentatively, D is TRBD1 or TRBD2 (5 bases each). Germline-derived CDR1 and CDR2 are SGHRS and YFSETQ. The V and J ends lost 4 bases and 8 bases respectively, with 19 bases between them. The CDR3 length is 15 residues. The CDR3 is CASSRDGERGDEQFF. For the CDR3, the DNA is TGCGCCAGCAGCCGGGACGGGGAACGGGGCGATGAGCAGTTCTTC.

The V call is TRBV28, the J call TRBJ2-5; no definite D call. The CDR3 extends over 13 amino acids. Germline CDR1 MDHEN, CDR2 SYDVKM. V lost 2 bases and J 2 bases, leaving 6 bases between the germline ends. The CDR3 DNA is TGTGCCAGCAGTTTAAGTTCTCAAGAGACCCAGTACTTC. Translated: CASSLSSQETQYF.

The chain has TRBV18 and TRBJ2-7; D is uncertain. Germline lookup yields CDR1 KGHSH and CDR2 LQKENI. The CDR3 is 14 amino acids. Trimming cost V 6 bases and J 6 bases, with 18 bases left between them. CDR3 bases: TGTGCCAGCTCCCACAAGCCGGATGATTTCGAGCAGTACTTC. Residues: CASSHKPDDFEQYF.

The chain links TRBV10-3 to TRBJ1-5; maybe TRBD1 (6 bases). This CDR3 has 17 residues. Germline CDR1 ENHRY, CDR2 SYGVKD. V dropped 0 bases and J dropped 3 bases, with 15 bases sitting between them. This chain's CDR3 is CAISESQTGGDNQPQHF. The CDR3 DNA sequence: TGTGCCATCAGTGAGTCTCAGACAGGAGGTGACAATCAGCCCCAGCATTTT.

This CDR3 reads CASSMQPGTPQYF. In DNA form, the CDR3 reads TGTGCCAGCAGCATGCAACCCGGGACTCCGCAGTATTTT. The chain combines TRBV5-6 with TRBJ2-3; the D gene is possibly TRBD2 (6 bases). Per germline, CDR1 SGHDT and CDR2 YYEEEE. This CDR3 spans 13 amino acids. V lost 4 bases and J lost 10, with 16 bases in between.

This chain links TRBV5-1 with TRBJ2-1; 10 bases map to TRBD1. This CDR3 region has 15 residues. J gave up 2 bases and V 7 bases, and 6 bases lay outside the gene matches. Germline lookup yields CDR1 SGHRS and CDR2 YFSETQ. Here the CDR3 reads CASGGQGGTYNEQFF. Here the CDR3 DNA reads TGCGCCAGCGGAGGACAGGGGGGGACCTACAATGAGCAGTTCTTC.

V usage is TRBV4-1 and J usage is TRBJ2-1; 8 bases are a match to TRBD1. The CDR3 sequence is 15 residues long. J lost 9 bases, V lost 3 bases, and 10 bases had no gene match. CDR1 and CDR2 (germline): MGHRA, YSYEKL. CDR3 residues: CASSHIGQGAIEQFF. The CDR3 nucleotides are TGCGCCAGCAGCCATATTGGGCAGGGGGCTATTGAGCAGTTCTTC.

The J gene is TRBJ2-2, the V gene TRBV25-1; 12 nucleotides line up with TRBD1. This CDR3 is built from 17 residues. Unmatched junction bases numbered 7, after V lost 3 bases and J lost 5 bases. Germline CDR1 MGHDK, CDR2 SYGVNS. The CDR3 DNA reads TGTGCCAGCAGTGACTTTAAGGGACAGGGGGCGACCGGGGAGCTGTTTTTT. Its protein product is CASSDFKGQGATGELFF. The full variable domain, in which reference TRBV25-1 and TRBJ2-2 provide the parts outside the CDR3, is EADIYQTPRYLVIGTGKKITLECSQTMGHDKMYWYQQDPGMELHLIHYSYGVNSTEKGDLSSESTVSRIRTEHFPLTLESARPSHTSQYLCASSDFKGQGATGELFFGEGSRLTVL.

The rearrangement joins TRBV5-1 to TRBJ2-2, with D possibly being TRBD2 (5 bases). V lost 2 bases and J lost 2, with 10 bases in between. The germline CDR1 and CDR2 sequences are SGHRS and YFSETQ. This CDR3 is 15 amino acids long. The CDR3 DNA reads TGCGCCAGCAGCTTTTCCGGGGTCAACACCGGGGAGCTGTTTTTT. Translation gives CASSFSGVNTGELFF. Supplemented by reference TRBV5-1 and TRBJ2-2, the full variable domain reads KAGVTQTPRYLIKTRGQQVTLSCSPISGHRSVSWYQQTPGQGLQFLFEYFSETQRNKGNFPGRFSGRQFSNSRSEMNVSTLELGDSALYLCASSFSGVNTGELFFGEGSRLTVL.